One sample yielded the 31 T cell receptor beta chains listed below, sequenced in a study of cytomegalovirus exposure and HLA in healthy donors. The PCR had 60 Vbeta and 13 Jbeta primers. Measured with immunoSEQ multiplex PCR; TCRdb has only the in-frame clones, and not every one. The sample has about 60,000 clones, 70% to 85% seen once. The sample taken for sequencing was PBMCs. Receptors were obtained from a middle-aged woman in good health and CMV-seropositive.

The CDR3 DNA reads TGTGCCAGCAGCCCGTCCGGACTTCCCTATGGCTACACCTTC. Its translation: CASSPSGLPYGYTF. The rearrangement joins TRBV7-3 to TRBJ1-2; D remains unclear. Germline-derived CDR1 and CDR2 are SGHTA and FQGTGA. V was shortened by 5 bases and J by 4 bases, with 14 bases between the two germline ends. This CDR3 has 14 residues.

V is TRBV7-2 and J is TRBJ1-1; 8 nucleotides agree with TRBD1. V was pared by 5 bases and J by 5 bases, with 7 bases of the junction left unmatched. This CDR3 comprises 14 residues. CDR1 is SGHTA and CDR2 is FQGNSA in the germline V gene. Here the CDR3 reads CASSLYRGSTEAFF. CDR3 sequence (DNA): TGTGCCAGCAGCCTATACAGGGGGAGTACTGAAGCTTTCTTT.

This chain joins TRBV29-1 and TRBJ2-6; 7 bases are a match to TRBD1. This CDR3 is built from 17 residues. V dropped 6 bases and J dropped 1; count of bases not matched to a gene: 12. Per germline, CDR1 SQVTM and CDR2 ANQGSEA. The CDR3 sequence: CSVANRGGKSGANVLTF. CDR3 DNA sequence: TGCAGCGTCGCAAACAGGGGTGGGAAATCTGGGGCCAACGTCCTGACTTTC. Full variable domain (missing parts from reference TRBV29-1 and TRBJ2-6): SAVISQKPSRDICQRGTSLTIQCQVDSQVTMMFWYRQQPGQSLTLIATANQGSEATYESGFVIDKFPISRPNLTFSTLTVSNMSPEDSSIYLCSVANRGGKSGANVLTFGAGSRLTVL.

The chain has TRBV7-2 and TRBJ2-7, with D tentatively TRBD1 (7 bases). V shed 3 bases and J shed 0 bases, with 9 bases lying between them. This CDR3 has 14 amino acids. Germline V gene lookup returns CDR1 SGHTA and CDR2 FQGNSA. In nucleotides, the CDR3 is TGTGCCAGCAGCTTCAGGGGGGACTCCTACGAGCAGTACTTC. Translating it yields CASSFRGDSYEQYF.

This clone was detected a few times. V usage is TRBV10-1 and J usage is TRBJ2-1, with 10 bases aligning to TRBD2. This CDR3 region has 15 residues. V trimming: 5 bases; J trimming: 7 bases; junction bases outside the gene matches: 8. Germline lookup yields CDR1 WNHNN and CDR2 SYGVQD (reference sequence). CDR3 nucleotide sequence: TGCGCCAGCAGTAATCAGCGGGGGGGGCCGAATGAGCAGTTCTTC. Residues: CASSNQRGGPNEQFF.

This clone was counted once. The chain is built from TRBV19 and TRBJ2-7, with D unclear. The germline V and J ends were trimmed by 4 bases and 2 bases, with 12 bases remaining between them. Germline V lookup: CDR1 LNHDA, CDR2 SQIVND (reference sequence). The CDR3 contains 14 residues. In DNA form, the CDR3 reads TGTGCCAGTAGTAAGTCCCAGGTAACCTACGAGCAGTACTTC. Translated: CASSKSQVTYEQYF.

This sequence joins TRBV11-2 and TRBJ2-5; unclear D gene. Trimming shortened V by 3 bases and J by 2 bases, and 4 bases separated the two germline ends. Germline CDR1 reads SGHAT; CDR2 reads FQNNGV. The CDR3 has 12 amino acids. CDR3 nucleotides: TGTGCCAGCAGCTTCTCTCAAGAGACCCAGTACTTC. Its translation is CASSFSQETQYF. The variable domain in full, completed from reference TRBV11-2 and TRBJ2-5, reads EAGVAQSPRYKIIEKRQSVAFWCNPISGHATLYWYQQILGQGPKLLIQFQNNGVVDDSQLPKDRFSAERLKGVDSTLKIQPAKLEDSAVYLCASSFSQETQYFGPGTRLLVL.

The chain uses TRBV19 and TRBJ2-7; TRBD2 agrees at 9 bases. The V and J ends lost 5 bases and 4 bases, in that order; junction bases with no gene match: 6. Per germline, CDR1 LNHDA and CDR2 SQIVND (reference sequence). The CDR3 has 14 residues. CDR3 nucleotides: TGTGCCAGTAGTTGGTCTAGCGGGGAATACGAGCAGTACTTC. Translated, it gives CASSWSSGEYEQYF.

V and J are TRBV5-1 and TRBJ2-3; 14 bases agree with TRBD2. The CDR3 runs 20 residues. Germline CDR1 SGHRS, CDR2 YFSETQ. V dropped 4 bases and J dropped 0; count of bases not matched to a gene: 13. For the CDR3, the DNA is TGCGCCAGCAGCATAAGACTAGCGGGGGGGCGCGGCGCAAGCACAGATACGCAGTATTTT. This codes for CASSIRLAGGRGASTDTQYF.

The rearrangement joins TRBV29-1 to TRBJ1-1, with 7 bases aligning to TRBD1. With V trimmed by 7 bases and J by 0 bases, 5 bases remained unmatched. Germline CDR1 SQVTM, CDR2 ANQGSEA. The CDR3 runs 13 residues. CDR3 protein: CSAEDRLNTEAFF. The CDR3 DNA reads TGCAGCGCCGAGGACAGGCTGAACACTGAAGCTTTCTTT.

This chain links TRBV28 with TRBJ2-5; 7 nucleotides match TRBD1. With 5 bases clipped from V and 4 bases from J, the junction kept 7 bases outside the gene matches. Germline loops: CDR1 MDHEN, CDR2 SYDVKM. The length of the CDR3 is 14 residues. This CDR3 reads CASSPDRVGETQYF. In nucleotides, the CDR3 is TGTGCCAGCAGTCCAGACAGGGTAGGAGAGACCCAGTACTTC.

The V gene is TRBV7-3, the J gene TRBJ2-4; TRBD2 matches 8 bases. CDR1 SGHTA and CDR2 FQGTGA come from the germline V gene. V lost 3 bases and J lost 5; bases outside the gene matches: 6. CDR3 size: 15 residues. For the CDR3, the DNA is TGTGCCAGCAGCTTCGGGCGGGGGGACCAAAACATTCAGTACTTC. Translation: CASSFGRGDQNIQYF.

The rearrangement uses TRBV30 and TRBJ1-6; TRBD1 is a possible D gene (6 bases). The CDR3 has 13 residues. Trimming pared 1 base from V and 11 bases from J, leaving 12 bases between. Germline CDR1 is GTSNPN and CDR2 is SVGIG (reference sequence). The CDR3 region is CAWSGDRRPPLHF. For the CDR3, the DNA is TGTGCCTGGAGTGGAGACAGGCGGCCACCCCTCCACTTT.

The chain carries TRBV7-9 and TRBJ1-5; a possible D gene is TRBD1 (6 bases). CDR3 length: 16 residues. V was shortened by 4 bases and J by 0 bases, with 13 bases between the two germline ends. The germline gives CDR1 SEHNR, CDR2 FQNEAQ (reference sequence). Here the CDR3 reads CASSSTDSHSNQPQHF. As DNA, the CDR3 is TGTGCCAGCAGCTCCACGGACAGCCATAGCAATCAGCCCCAGCATTTT.

This clone has just a few counts. The V and J genes are TRBV4-2 and TRBJ2-4; 9 nucleotides line up with TRBD1. Trimming removed 0 bases from V and 7 bases from J; junction bases left unmatched: 4. The CDR3 totals 15 residues. Germline CDR1 LGHNA, CDR2 YNFKEQ. CDR3 DNA sequence: TGTGCCAGCAGCCAAGATCGGGGGACAGGGAACATTCAGTACTTC. This gives the protein CASSQDRGTGNIQYF.

This clone was seen a few times. The chain combines TRBV7-8 with TRBJ1-2; D is possibly TRBD1 (5 bases). V dropped 1 base and J dropped 3 bases, with 6 bases sitting between them. The CDR3 loop spans 13 amino acids. Germline assignment: CDR1 SGHVS and CDR2 FQNEAQ. This CDR3 is CASSLEQDYGYTF. The DNA of the CDR3 is TGTGCCAGCAGCTTAGAACAGGACTATGGCTACACCTTC.

The rearrangement uses TRBV7-9 and TRBJ1-2; the D is unclear. This CDR3 has 14 amino acids. The V gene's germline CDR1 is SEHNR and CDR2 FQNEAQ (reference sequence). V lost 4 bases and J 3 bases, leaving 12 bases between the germline ends. The CDR3 region is CASSSPVRDYGYTF. In DNA form, the CDR3 reads TGTGCCAGCAGCTCTCCGGTTCGGGACTATGGCTACACCTTC.

The CDR3 loop reads CASSLRRRDEQYF. As DNA, the CDR3 is TGTGCCAGCAGCTTAAGAAGGCGGGACGAGCAGTACTTC. The chain carries TRBV7-2 and TRBJ2-7, with a possible D match to TRBD2 (5 bases). The ends were cut back, 2 bases at V and 5 bases at J, with 10 bases in the middle. Germline V gene lookup returns CDR1 SGHTA and CDR2 FQGNSA. CDR3 size: 13 residues. Full variable domain (remainder filled in from reference TRBV7-2 and TRBJ2-7): GAGVSQSPSNKVTEKGKDVELRCDPISGHTALYWYRQSLGQGLEFLIYFQGNSAPDKSGLPSDRFSAERTGGSVSTLTIQRTQQEDSAVYLCASSLRRRDEQYFGPGTRLTVT.

V gene TRBV19 combines with J gene TRBJ1-6; 8 nucleotides line up with TRBD1. Trimming at V came to 6 bases and at J to 7 bases, leaving 5 bases not matched to a gene. Germline-derived CDR1 and CDR2 are LNHDA and SQIVND (reference sequence). The CDR3 runs to 14 residues. CDR3 in amino acids: CASSRDRLNSPLHF. The CDR3 DNA reads TGTGCCAGTAGCCGGGACAGGTTAAATTCACCCCTCCACTTT.

The chain recombines TRBV11-3 with TRBJ2-7, with D hard to call. CDR3 length: 13 residues. With 1 base removed from V and 6 bases from J, the gap between germline ends came to 10 bases. Germline V gene data show CDR1 as SGHNT and CDR2 as YENEEA. The CDR3 bases are TGTGCCAGCAGCTTAGTGTCTACGGGCGAGCAGTACTTC. Translated, it gives CASSLVSTGEQYF.

This rearrangement joins TRBV6-5 to TRBJ1-3, with D uncertain. The CDR3 has 14 amino acids. The V gene lost 6 bases and the J gene lost 7 bases, with 16 bases spanning the gap. From germline, CDR1 is MNHEY and CDR2 SVGAGI. CDR3 sequence reads: CASRPGSPVNTIYF. DNA of the CDR3: TGTGCCAGCAGGCCCGGGAGTCCAGTGAACACCATATATTTT.

This chain uses TRBV18 with TRBJ1-3, with no clear D. The CDR3 length is 17 residues. Germline loops: CDR1 KGHSH, CDR2 LQKENI. Trimming took off 1 base at V and 0 bases at J, with 13 bases between the two ends. The CDR3 region is CASSPLASRLSGNTIYF. CDR3 DNA: TGTGCCAGCTCACCACTCGCCAGCAGACTCTCTGGAAACACCATATATTTT.

V is TRBV6-1 and J is TRBJ2-1, with 7 bases identical to TRBD1. With V trimmed by 4 bases and J by 0 bases, 3 bases remained unmatched. Per germline, CDR1 MNHNS and CDR2 SASEGT. CDR3 length: 15 amino acids. CDR3 DNA sequence: TGTGCCAGCAGTGCGGGGACAGCCTCCTACAATGAGCAGTTCTTC. Translated, it gives CASSAGTASYNEQFF.

This chain joins TRBV2 and TRBJ1-1; 9 bases line up with TRBD1. With 6 bases clipped from V and 5 bases from J, the junction kept 4 bases outside the gene matches. The CDR3 loop spans 13 amino acids. Germline values: CDR1 SNHLY, CDR2 FYNNEI. Written as DNA, the CDR3 is TGTGCCAGCAGCAGACAGGGGGGAACTGAAGCTTTCTTT. Protein product: CASSRQGGTEAFF.

This clone was seen once. This sequence joins TRBV7-2 and TRBJ1-1; 9 bases fit TRBD1. Germline loops: CDR1 SGHTA, CDR2 FQGNSA. J gave up 7 bases and V 4 bases, and 4 bases lay outside the gene matches. CDR3 size: 13 residues. For the CDR3, the DNA is TGTGCCAGCAGCTGGGGACAGGGACTTGAAGCTTTCTTT. The encoded protein is CASSWGQGLEAFF.

The chain is built from TRBV7-6 and TRBJ2-1, with a possible D match to TRBD1 (5 bases). The germline V and J ends were trimmed by 4 bases and 9 bases, with 13 bases remaining between them. The CDR3 spans 13 residues. Germline lookup yields CDR1 SGHVS and CDR2 FNYEAQ. The CDR3 DNA is TGTGCCAGCAGCTCCGAACAGGATGGTGAGCAGTTCTTC. Its protein is CASSSEQDGEQFF.

A single count supports this clone. The chain has TRBV5-5 and TRBJ1-2; weak D call: TRBD1 (5 bases). V lost 4 bases, J lost 4 bases, and 11 bases lay in between. Germline V gene data show CDR1 as SGHKS and CDR2 as YYEKEE (reference sequence). There are 13 residues in the CDR3. In DNA, the CDR3 is TGTGCCAGCAGCCCGGGGGACTCCTATGGCTACACCTTC. Translating gives CASSPGDSYGYTF. Full variable domain (rest looked up from reference TRBV5-5 and TRBJ1-2): DAGVTQSPTHLIKTRGQQVTLRCSPISGHKSVSWYQQVLGQGPQFIFQYYEKEERGRGNFPDRFSARQFPNYSSELNVNALLLGDSALYLCASSPGDSYGYTFGSGTRLTVV.

This clone was detected only once. The chain combines TRBV5-8 with TRBJ2-1, with 10 bases aligning to TRBD2. Germline loops: CDR1 SGHTS, CDR2 YDEGEE. The CDR3 covers 16 residues. The V and J ends lost 1 base and 9 bases, in that order; junction bases with no gene match: 10. The CDR3: CASSLILAGRSGEQFF. The CDR3 DNA reads as TGTGCCAGCAGCTTGATACTAGCGGGGCGTTCGGGTGAGCAGTTCTTC.

V is TRBV11-2 and J is TRBJ1-1, with a possible D match to TRBD1 (6 bases). This CDR3 is 15 amino acids long. V dropped 1 base and J dropped 1 base, with 10 bases sitting between them. Germline V lookup: CDR1 SGHAT, CDR2 FQNNGV. The chain's CDR3 is CASSLGGHENTEAFF. CDR3 in DNA: TGTGCCAGCAGCTTAGGGGGACATGAGAACACTGAAGCTTTCTTT.

This clone was seen a few times. The gene calls are TRBV4-3 and TRBJ2-2, with TRBD1 identical over 8 bases. Germline-derived CDR1 and CDR2 are LGHNA and YSLEER. The CDR3 is 17 amino acids. V shed 5 bases, J shed 2 bases, and the junction held 10 bases outside the gene matches. The CDR3: CASSYQTGAGNTGELFF. The CDR3 coding sequence is TGCGCCAGCAGCTATCAGACAGGGGCGGGTAACACCGGGGAGCTGTTTTTT.

J is TRBJ2-2 and V is TRBV25-1; TRBD1 matches 8 bases. The CDR3 contains 16 residues. Germline loops: CDR1 MGHDK, CDR2 SYGVNS. V shed 5 bases and J 4 bases; nucleotides not matched to a gene: 9. The CDR3 bases are TGTGCCAGCAGTTCCCCAGGGGGCGCGGGCACCGGGGAGCTGTTTTTT. Amino acids: CASSSPGGAGTGELFF.